This passage covers 4 T cell receptor beta chains from one sample sequenced in a study of blood T cell repertoires in COVID-19. Repertoires were generated with immunoSEQ multiplex PCR, while TCRdb's copy carries only in-frame clones and drops some. The sample holds a few hundred thousand clones; just over 85% are singletons and the top ten take approximately 4.4%. The sequenced sample consisted of PBMCs or T cells enriched from blood (not recorded which). The receptors were sampled from a woman aged 40 to 50 with acute COVID-19.

The chain has TRBV10-3 and TRBJ2-7, with TRBD2 matching over 10 bases. J gave up 6 bases and V 2 bases, and 13 bases lay outside the gene matches. Germline CDR1 is ENHRY and CDR2 is SYGVKD. This CDR3 spans 17 amino acids. The CDR3 spells CAISEHVRAGGPGEQYF. The CDR3 nucleotides are TGTGCCATCAGTGAGCATGTTAGAGCGGGAGGGCCGGGCGAGCAGTACTTC.

This clone was found a few times. The chain is built from TRBV4-3 and TRBJ1-6, with 10 bases that match TRBD1. Looked up from germline, CDR1 is LGHNA and CDR2 is YSLEER. The CDR3 loop spans 16 amino acids. With 0 bases clipped from V and 7 bases from J, the junction kept 3 bases outside the gene matches. The CDR3 spells CASSQDSDRGNSPLHF. The CDR3 DNA is TGCGCCAGCAGCCAAGATTCGGACAGGGGGAATTCACCCCTCCACTTT.

The rearrangement links TRBV4-3 to TRBJ1-6, with 7 bases that match TRBD1. This CDR3 is 16 amino acids long. Losses at the gene ends were 0 bases for V and 6 bases for J; bases not matched to a gene: 5. Germline V gene sequence: CDR1 LGHNA, CDR2 YSLEER. The CDR3 loop is CASSQDRTGGNSPLHF. DNA for the CDR3: TGCGCCAGCAGCCAAGATAGGACAGGAGGTAATTCACCCCTCCACTTT.

The J gene is TRBJ1-3, the V gene TRBV14; D is unclear. CDR3 length: 13 amino acids. V lost 1 base, J lost 2 bases, and 3 bases lay in between. Germline V CDR1 and CDR2: SGHDN, FVKESK. The CDR3 region has the DNA TGTGCCAGCAGCCAAGGAGCTGGAAACACCATATATTTT. Amino acid sequence: CASSQGAGNTIYF.